The entry that follows covers one T cell receptor beta chain sequence. Trimming removed 4 bases from V and 2 bases from J, with 13 bases in between. This CDR3 has 15 amino acids. CDR1 is MNHEY, CDR2 SVGEGT, per germline. Methods used by the authors: Amplification from reference gene primers served as the basis for estimated nucleated cell counts. Assay: immunoSEQ multiplex PCR; the TCRdb copy retains only in-frame clones and omits some. V and J calls and clone size come straight from that table; D and trimming were deduced from the DNA. Of about 110,000 clones listed, less than 85% are singletons. This specimen belongs to a study of blood T cell repertoires in COVID-19. Study summary: Collection of acute and convalescent COVID-19 samples took place in the United States, Italy and Spain. Sources were T cells, B-cell-depleted T cells, or PBMCs; the material itself was cDNA or gDNA.

Sequenced input: peripheral blood. The clonotype originates from a woman aged 55-70 years with acute or convalescent COVID-19. This chain joins TRBV6-2 or TRBV6-3 and TRBJ2-3; TRBD2 is a possible D gene (6 bases). The CDR3: CASSSASGPTDTQYF. The CDR3 nucleotides read TGTGCCAGCAGTTCCGCGAGCGGGCCCACAGATACGCAGTATTTT.